The 9 T cell receptor beta chains below come from one sample, sequenced in a study of chemoradiotherapy in HPV16-positive cancers. Only in-frame clones appear in the TCRdb table, and some are missing; sequencing was by immunoSEQ multiplex PCR. The data show some 2,000 clones, roughly 90% seen once. The source material was tumor tissue, sampled from a patient who underwent chemoradiotherapy. All receptors derive from a human donor with HPV-associated anogenital cancer.

The rearrangement uses TRBV4-3 and TRBJ2-3, with D possibly being TRBD2 (6 bases). Trimming removed 1 base from V and 4 bases from J, with 15 bases in between. The CDR3 is made up of 16 amino acids. CDR1 is LGHNA, CDR2 YSLEER, per germline. The CDR3 reads CASSQVSAGRADTQYF. CDR3 coding DNA: TGCGCCAGCAGCCAAGTTTCTGCGGGGCGCGCAGATACGCAGTATTTT.

The chain employs TRBV7-9 and TRBJ2-3; 7 bases map to TRBD2. Germline V gene lookup returns CDR1 SEHNR and CDR2 FQNEAQ (reference sequence). The CDR3 has 16 residues. J gave up 4 bases and V 5 bases, and 12 bases lay outside the gene matches. DNA of the CDR3: TGTGCCAGCAGCCGTGGGGTGAGCGGGAAGGCAGATACGCAGTATTTT. This encodes CASSRGVSGKADTQYF.

V gene TRBV11-2 combines with J gene TRBJ1-3; D gene uncertain. Trimming pared 1 base from V and 2 bases from J, leaving 6 bases between. The CDR3 spans 14 residues. CDR1 and CDR2 (germline): SGHAT, FQNNGV. CDR3 bases: TGTGCCAGCAGCTTAGTTGGCCCTGGAAACACCATATATTTT. This gives the protein CASSLVGPGNTIYF.

V usage is TRBV7-9 and J usage is TRBJ2-2, with TRBD2 matching over 8 bases. J lost 3 bases, V lost 6 bases, and 9 bases had no gene match. Per germline, CDR1 SEHNR and CDR2 FQNEAQ (reference sequence). The CDR3 sequence is 16 residues long. Here the CDR3 DNA reads TGTGCCAGCAGTTCATCTAGCGGGTTTTACACCGGGGAGCTGTTTTTT. This codes for CASSSSSGFYTGELFF.

The CDR3 loop reads CASSSRDRGTDTQYF. For the CDR3, the DNA is TGCGCCAGCAGCAGCAGGGACAGGGGCACAGATACGCAGTATTTT. The J gene is TRBJ2-3, the V gene TRBV5-1; the match to TRBD1 covers 9 bases. J gave up 1 base and V 4 bases, and 4 bases lay outside the gene matches. CDR3 length equals 15 residues. Germline-derived CDR1 and CDR2 are SGHRS and YFSETQ.

The V gene is TRBV18, the J gene TRBJ2-7, with 9 bases aligning to TRBD1. The CDR3 is made up of 12 amino acids. Germline trimming cut 5 bases from V and 7 bases from J; bases unmatched to any gene: 3. From germline, CDR1 is KGHSH and CDR2 LQKENI. This CDR3 is CASSGTGREQYV. CDR3 bases: TGTGCCAGCTCAGGGACAGGGAGGGAGCAGTACGTC.

The chain links TRBV5-1 to TRBJ2-3, with 10 nucleotides matching TRBD2. The CDR3 runs 15 residues. Trimming removed 4 bases from V and 8 bases from J; junction bases left unmatched: 10. Per germline, CDR1 SGHRS and CDR2 YFSETQ. The CDR3 sequence is CASSQTAGGQGTQYF. CDR3 bases: TGCGCCAGCAGCCAAACAGCGGGGGGGCAGGGTACGCAGTATTTT.

The rearrangement uses TRBV7-6 and TRBJ1-6; D may be TRBD1 (5 bases). Trimming left V 8 bases short and J 3 bases short, with 14 bases between. The CDR3 covers 15 residues. Looked up from germline, CDR1 is SGHVS and CDR2 is FNYEAQ. Here the CDR3 reads CASRSEGNYNSPLHF. The CDR3 DNA follows: TGTGCCAGCCGGAGCGAGGGGAACTATAATTCACCCCTCCACTTT. Drawing the rest from reference TRBV7-6 and TRBJ1-6, the complete variable domain is GAGVSQSPRYKVTKRGQDVALRCDPISGHVSLYWYRQALGQGPEFLTYFNYEAQQDKSGLPNDRFSAERPEGSISTLTIQRTEQRDSAMYRCASRSEGNYNSPLHFGNGTRLTVT.

This sequence joins TRBV19 and TRBJ1-1; the match to TRBD1 covers 10 bases. The CDR3 loop spans 15 amino acids. The V gene's germline CDR1 is LNHDA and CDR2 SQIVND (reference sequence). J lost 0 bases, V lost 7 bases, and 5 bases had no gene match. The CDR3 bases are TGTGCCAGTACAGGGACAGGGGTTGTGAACACTGAAGCTTTCTTT. It encodes CASTGTGVVNTEAFF.